This T cell receptor (beta chain) was found in a study of CD8 T cells in ankylosing spondylitis. Findings of the study overall: Clones linked to disease, bearing a CD8+ phenotype, were relatively rare in peripheral blood. Earlier reports found some motif variants in synovial fluid and blood in reactive arthritis. Disease-linked clones reportedly showed significant enrichment in matched ankylosing spondylitis synovial fluid. Seemingly characteristic of ankylosing spondylitis blood was a TCR beta motif consisting of about 8 highly homologous variants.

This clonotype is a singleton in its sample. What it binds is unknown. CDR1 is DFQATT and CDR2 is SNEGSKA in the germline V gene (reference sequence). This CDR3 spans 13 amino acids. J gave up 9 bases and V 5 bases, and 6 bases lay outside the gene matches. Molecular-barcoded quantitative 5'-RACE produced these TCR beta libraries. TCRdb re-analysed the 5' RACE reads in MiXCR, keeping a single row per CDR3 protein. In the table there are 700,000 or so distinct CDR3 sequences, 15% to 20% of which are singletons. The chain uses TRBV20-1 and TRBJ2-1, with TRBD2 matching 11 bases. The sequencing sample was made of blood, either unsorted or a sorted T cell fraction (not recorded which). This receptor was taken from a male donor with ankylosing spondylitis. CDR3 sequence (DNA): TGCAGTGCTCTTAGCGGGAGGGTCGTTGAGCAGTTCTTC. It specifies CSALSGRVVEQFF.